These 31 T cell receptor beta chains were sequenced from one sample in a study of spatial heterogeneity in lung cancer. The time point here: sample taken at primary tumor resection. TCRdb independently ran MiXCR on the 5' RACE reads; one entry per CDR3 protein. Here the sample spans some 38,000 distinct CDR3 sequences, 6% to 8% being singletons. This material consisted of PBMCs, taken at surgery. The source is a male donor with early-stage non-small cell lung cancer.

This clonotype was detected many times. The CDR3 DNA sequence: TGTGCCAGCAGTTACGCACAGGGAAACACCATATATTTT. Its protein is CASSYAQGNTIYF. V usage is TRBV6-5 and J usage is TRBJ1-3; D is ambiguous. Germline CDR1 is MNHEY and CDR2 is SVGAGI. The CDR3 length is 13 residues. The V gene lost 2 bases and the J gene lost 4 bases, with 6 bases spanning the gap.

This clonotype appeared many times. This chain links TRBV4-3 with TRBJ2-3, with 7 nucleotides matching TRBD1. Germline V lookup: CDR1 LGHNA, CDR2 YSLEER. J gave up 2 bases and V 0 bases, and 2 bases lay outside the gene matches. The CDR3 length is 15 residues. The CDR3 protein is CASSQETGSTDTQYF. The CDR3 region has the DNA TGCGCCAGCAGCCAAGAGACAGGGTCCACAGATACGCAGTATTTT.

This clonotype was picked up many times. The chain joins TRBV7-8 to TRBJ2-1; 7 bases are shared with TRBD2. CDR3 length equals 15 residues. Germline CDR1 reads SGHVS; CDR2 reads FQNEAQ. The V and J ends lost 5 bases and 0 bases, in that order; junction bases with no gene match: 4. CDR3 residues: CASSPAGSSYNEQFF. CDR3 DNA: TGTGCCAGCAGCCCAGCGGGGAGCTCCTACAATGAGCAGTTCTTC.

The rearrangement joins TRBV4-1 to TRBJ1-1; D gene uncertain. This CDR3 is 18 amino acids long. V was trimmed by 1 base and J by 3 bases, leaving 21 bases between them. Germline CDR1 reads MGHRA; CDR2 reads YSYEKL. CDR3 protein: CASSQVEGVNTGDTEAFF. The CDR3 DNA reads as TGCGCCAGCAGCCAAGTTGAAGGTGTGAACACCGGGGACACTGAAGCTTTCTTT.

The chain has TRBV14 and TRBJ2-1; 9 nucleotides align to TRBD1. The germline V gene has CDR1 SGHDN and CDR2 FVKESK. This CDR3 has 15 residues. Germline trimming cut 4 bases from V and 9 bases from J; bases unmatched to any gene: 10. This CDR3 is CASSPGTGRFSEQFF. The CDR3 DNA sequence: TGTGCCAGCAGCCCCGGGACAGGGAGGTTCAGTGAGCAGTTCTTC.

The table lists this clonotype with many counts. V and J are TRBV11-2 and TRBJ2-7; no definite D call. The germline V gene has CDR1 SGHAT and CDR2 FQNNGV. The CDR3 totals 15 residues. V was pared by 1 base and J by 0 bases, with 10 bases between. For the CDR3, the DNA is TGTGCCAGCAGCTTAGCGCCCCGCAGCTCCTACGAGCAGTACGTC. It yields the protein CASSLAPRSSYEQYV.

This clonotype was detected many times. V is TRBV7-2 and J is TRBJ2-2, with D perhaps being TRBD1 or TRBD2 (5 bases each). The germline CDR1 and CDR2 sequences are SGHTA and FQGNSA. The CDR3 totals 14 residues. Trimming removed 5 bases from V and 6 bases from J, with 13 bases in between. This chain's CDR3 is CASSGTMGAGELFF. The CDR3 DNA follows: TGTGCCAGCAGCGGAACCATGGGGGCCGGGGAGCTGTTTTTT.

As concerns this clonotype: This may stem from a read error, because a much larger clone lies one nucleotide away. This likely comes from a read error, as the CDR3 has no conserved phenylalanine or tryptophan at its end. This chain uses TRBV4-2 with TRBJ2-1; D possibly corresponds to TRBD1 (6 bases). The V gene's germline CDR1 is LGHNA and CDR2 YNFKEQ. The CDR3 sequence is 15 residues long. The germline V and J ends were trimmed by 1 base and 5 bases, with 12 bases remaining between them. The CDR3 reads CASSQGNRADNEQFS. CDR3 DNA sequence: TGTGCCAGCAGCCAAGGCAACAGGGCTGACAATGAGCAGTTCTCC.

This clonotype was counted a few times. The V and J genes are TRBV30 and TRBJ1-2, with D perhaps TRBD1 (6 bases). CDR1 is GTSNPN and CDR2 is SVGIG in the germline V gene (reference sequence). The CDR3 runs 12 residues. Trimming removed 2 bases from V and 8 bases from J, with 12 bases in between. CDR3 in amino acids: CAWSIKGGGYTF. The CDR3 region has the DNA TGTGCCTGGAGTATAAAAGGGGGAGGCTACACCTTC.

About this clonotype itself: Since a much larger clone is just one base distant, this may be a read error. The chain employs TRBV5-1 and TRBJ2-7, with 10 bases that match TRBD1. Germline loops: CDR1 SGHRS, CDR2 YFSETQ. This CDR3 has 17 residues. The CDR3 loop reads CASSPHGGTGASFEQYV. The CDR3 DNA reads as TGCGCCAGCAGCCCACATGGGGGGACAGGGGCTTCCTTCGAGCAGTACGTC.

The gene calls are TRBV20-1 and TRBJ1-3; D is ambiguous. The germline CDR1 and CDR2 sequences are DFQATT and SNEGSKA (reference sequence). CDR3 length: 13 amino acids. Deletions cut 4 bases from V and 3 bases from J, with 10 bases between. The CDR3 bases are TGCAGTGCTAAGATTCACAGTGGAAACACCATATATTTT. Its protein is CSAKIHSGNTIYF.

The V and J genes are TRBV12-3 or TRBV12-4 and TRBJ2-2; TRBD2 matches 7 bases. This CDR3 comprises 17 residues. V dropped 0 bases and J dropped 3; count of bases not matched to a gene: 7. CDR3 DNA sequence: TGTGCCAGCAGTTTAGCAGGGGCGCGGGGGTACACCGGGGAGCTGTTTTTT. It encodes CASSLAGARGYTGELFF.

This clonotype appeared a few times. J is TRBJ1-3 and V is TRBV7-8, with D unclear. CDR1 is SGHVS and CDR2 is FQNEAQ in the germline V gene. The V end was cut by 0 bases, the J end by 3 bases, with 12 bases between. This CDR3 comprises 16 residues. In nucleotides, the CDR3 is TGTGCCAGCAGCTTAGCAGAACTGGGCGTTGGAAACACCATATATTTT. Protein: CASSLAELGVGNTIYF.

This clonotype was recorded many times. The J gene is TRBJ2-5, the V gene TRBV30; D perhaps matches TRBD1 (5 bases). Trimming removed 5 bases at V and 5 bases at J, with 12 bases between. The CDR3 is made up of 12 amino acids. CDR1 is GTSNPN, CDR2 SVGIG, per germline (reference sequence). CDR3 sequence reads: CAWQGAYETQYF. DNA for the CDR3: TGTGCCTGGCAAGGGGCCTATGAGACCCAGTACTTC.

This clonotype occurred many times. The chain joins TRBV7-2 to TRBJ1-1; D not certain. V gave up 4 bases and J gave up 0 bases, with 6 bases separating them. Germline V CDR1 and CDR2: SGHTA, FQGNSA. This CDR3 region has 13 residues. Here the CDR3 reads CASSYRLNTEAFF. CDR3 DNA sequence: TGTGCCAGCAGCTACAGACTGAACACTGAAGCTTTCTTT.

This clonotype came up a few times. The J gene is TRBJ2-1, the V gene TRBV14; TRBD2 matches 7 bases. V lost 3 bases to trimming and J lost 8 bases; unmatched junction nucleotides: 7. Germline V CDR1 and CDR2: SGHDN, FVKESK. This CDR3 spans 14 amino acids. The DNA for the CDR3 is TGTGCCAGCAGCCAGGGGGGGAGCCGTCATGAGCAGTTCTTC. Translated: CASSQGGSRHEQFF.

This clonotype appeared many times. The chain has TRBV9 and TRBJ2-3; TRBD2 matches 12 bases. The germline CDR1 and CDR2 sequences are SGDLS and YYNGEE. With V trimmed by 4 bases and J by 0 bases, 3 bases remained unmatched. The CDR3 covers 16 residues. The CDR3 nucleotides read TGTGCCAGCAGCATAGGACTAGCGGGGAGCACAGATACGCAGTATTTT. It codes for CASSIGLAGSTDTQYF.

This chain joins TRBV20-1 and TRBJ2-3; D is perhaps TRBD2 (6 bases). V shed 5 bases and J shed 0 bases, with 24 bases lying between them. The CDR3 runs to 18 residues. Germline V gene data show CDR1 as DFQATT and CDR2 as SNEGSKA (reference sequence). The CDR3 sequence is CSARPVISASASTDTQYF. CDR3 in DNA: TGCAGTGCTCGCCCGGTTATTTCGGCTAGCGCTAGCACAGATACGCAGTATTTT.

Only a few counts were recorded for this clonotype. The gene calls are TRBV18 and TRBJ1-4; no clear D gene. In germline, CDR1 is KGHSH, CDR2 LQKENI. The germline V and J ends were trimmed by 0 bases and 8 bases, with 13 bases remaining between them. The CDR3 length is 15 residues. CDR3 coding DNA: TGTGCCAGCTCACCACCGAGTCGCCCAAGGGAAAAACTGTTTTTT. It specifies CASSPPSRPREKLFF.

The table lists this clonotype with many counts. V usage is TRBV20-1 and J usage is TRBJ2-7; TRBD1 agrees at 9 bases. Germline V gene sequence: CDR1 DFQATT, CDR2 SNEGSKA (reference sequence). There are 13 residues in the CDR3. The V gene end was trimmed by 5 bases and the J gene end by 5 bases; junction bases not matched to a gene: 7. The CDR3 DNA reads TGCAGTGCTGAAGATTGGGACAGGGACGAGCAGTACTTC. The encoded protein is CSAEDWDRDEQYF.

In this sample, this clonotype turned up many times. The V gene is TRBV7-2, the J gene TRBJ1-1, with D unclear. V lost 0 bases and J lost 11, with 13 bases in between. The CDR3 extends over 13 amino acids. Per the germline V gene, CDR1 is SGHTA and CDR2 is FQGNSA. The CDR3 protein is CASSLALRIGAFF. DNA for the CDR3: TGTGCCAGCAGCTTAGCGCTAAGGATTGGGGCTTTCTTT.

This clonotype appeared many times. This sequence joins TRBV20-1 and TRBJ1-4, with TRBD1 identical over 8 bases. Trimming took 5 bases from V and 7 from J; bases not matched to a gene: 6. The length of the CDR3 is 13 residues. CDR1 is DFQATT, CDR2 SNEGSKA, per germline (reference sequence). DNA of the CDR3: TGCAGTGCTTGGACAGGGCAAGGTGAAAAACTGTTTTTT. This sequence encodes CSAWTGQGEKLFF.

This clonotype was detected ten times or more. CDR3 DNA: TGTGCCATCAGTGGCTTCAATGGCTACACCTTC. It yields the protein CAISGFNGYTF. J is TRBJ1-2 and V is TRBV10-3; D not resolved. CDR1 is ENHRY and CDR2 is SYGVKD in the germline V gene. The CDR3 sequence is 11 residues long. V shed 4 bases and J shed 6 bases, with 6 bases lying between them.

This chain uses TRBV20-1 with TRBJ2-1; TRBD2 matches 12 bases. The CDR3 runs to 14 residues. Germline-derived CDR1 and CDR2 are DFQATT and SNEGSKA (reference sequence). V was clipped by 6 bases and J by 6 bases; unmatched bases: 6. Here the CDR3 DNA reads TGCAGTGCCAAGTCTAGCGGGAGGGCCAATGAGCAGTTCTTC. As protein: CSAKSSGRANEQFF.

The table lists this clonotype with many counts. The chain uses TRBV11-2 and TRBJ2-1; 7 nucleotides agree with TRBD1. Germline trimming cut 4 bases from V and 6 bases from J; bases unmatched to any gene: 3. The germline V gene encodes CDR1 SGHAT and CDR2 FQNNGV. The CDR3 is 13 residues long. CDR3 residues: CASSSGQLNEQFF. CDR3 nucleotides: TGTGCCAGCAGCTCGGGACAGCTCAATGAGCAGTTCTTC. Full variable domain (rest looked up from reference TRBV11-2 and TRBJ2-1): EAGVAQSPRYKIIEKRQSVAFWCNPISGHATLYWYQQILGQGPKLLIQFQNNGVVDDSQLPKDRFSAERLKGVDSTLKIQPAKLEDSAVYLCASSSGQLNEQFFGPGTRLTVL.

This clonotype was recorded many times. The chain uses TRBV7-9 and TRBJ1-1; D gene unclear. The CDR3 extends over 13 amino acids. Trimming pared 6 bases from V and 0 bases from J, leaving 8 bases between. Germline loops: CDR1 SEHNR, CDR2 FQNEAQ (reference sequence). In nucleotides, the CDR3 is TGTGCCAGCAGGGGCCAGCTGAACACTGAAGCTTTCTTT. Translation gives CASRGQLNTEAFF.

V and J are TRBV25-1 and TRBJ1-2; D is ambiguous. CDR1 and CDR2 (germline): MGHDK, SYGVNS. Trimming shortened V by 0 bases and J by 7 bases, and 9 bases separated the two germline ends. This CDR3 has 13 residues. The CDR3 here is CASSEYSGFGYTF. The CDR3, as DNA: TGTGCCAGCAGTGAATATTCGGGGTTTGGCTACACCTTC.

Only a few counts were recorded for this clonotype. This rearrangement joins TRBV5-1 to TRBJ2-3, with 11 positions matching TRBD2. This CDR3 has 17 residues. J gave up 6 bases and V 6 bases, and 15 bases lay outside the gene matches. Germline V gene sequence: CDR1 SGHRS, CDR2 YFSETQ. CDR3 residues: CASMGASTSGSGDTQYF. As DNA, the CDR3 is TGCGCCAGCATGGGCGCATCAACTAGCGGGAGCGGGGATACGCAGTATTTT.

This clonotype was seen repeatedly, ten times or more. The chain couples TRBV25-1 to TRBJ1-2; a weak D match, TRBD1 (6 bases). This CDR3 contains 16 residues. The V and J ends lost 1 base and 4 bases respectively, with 16 bases between them. Germline V CDR1 and CDR2: MGHDK, SYGVNS. The CDR3 DNA reads as TGTGCCAGCAGTGAATTGGGGGCAGCCAACTCCTATGGCTACACCTTC. Translated: CASSELGAANSYGYTF.

This clonotype came up many times. The CDR3 reads CSARQPGSNQPQHF. The CDR3 DNA sequence: TGCAGTGCTAGGCAGCCTGGAAGCAATCAGCCCCAGCATTTT. This rearrangement joins TRBV20-1 to TRBJ1-5; D call uncertain. Between the trimmed V and J ends, which lost 3 bases and 1 base, there was a span of 10 bases. Germline assignment: CDR1 DFQATT and CDR2 SNEGSKA (reference sequence). This CDR3 is 14 amino acids long.

This clonotype was observed a handful of times. The chain couples TRBV7-9 to TRBJ1-6; TRBD1 is a possible D gene (5 bases). V lost 2 bases and J lost 5, with 13 bases in between. CDR3 length: 16 residues. Germline V lookup: CDR1 SEHNR, CDR2 FQNEAQ (reference sequence). Written as DNA, the CDR3 is TGTGCCAGCAGCTTAAGGGCTCCGGGGGATAATTCACCCCTCCACTTT. It yields the protein CASSLRAPGDNSPLHF. Full variable domain (remainder filled in from reference TRBV7-9 and TRBJ1-6): DTGVSQNPRHKITKRGQNVTFRCDPISEHNRLYWYRQTLGQGPEFLTYFQNEAQLEKSRLLSDRFSAERPKGSFSTLEIQRTEQGDSAMYLCASSLRAPGDNSPLHFGNGTRLTVT.